The 18 T cell receptor beta chains below come from one sample, sequenced in a study of T cell responses to AZD1222 COVID-19 vaccine. Some clones are missing from TCRdb's copy, which holds only in-frame ones; the method was immunoSEQ multiplex PCR. The sample lists 150,000 to 200,000 clones; roughly 88% were seen once. Sequenced here: peripheral blood, sampled on day 0 of AZD1222 vaccination. Source of these receptors: an adult in good health.

This sequence joins TRBV7-9 and TRBJ1-5; 7 nucleotides agree with TRBD1. CDR3 length equals 13 residues. Germline CDR1 is SEHNR and CDR2 is FQNEAQ (reference sequence). The junction had 4 bases not matched to a gene; V was cut back by 4 bases and J by 7 bases. The CDR3 coding sequence is TGTGCCAGCAGCTCGACAGGGTGGCAGCCCCAGCATTTT. Translated: CASSSTGWQPQHF.

The CDR3: CASSEQGTDTQYF. For the CDR3, the DNA is TGTGCCAGCAGCGAGCAGGGCACAGATACGCAGTATTTT. This chain uses TRBV9 with TRBJ2-3, with no clear D. The CDR3 loop spans 13 amino acids. Deletions cut 3 bases from V and 1 base from J, with 6 bases between. Looked up from germline, CDR1 is SGDLS and CDR2 is YYNGEE.

The genes are TRBV7-9 and TRBJ2-6; TRBD1 matches 9 bases. The germline V gene encodes CDR1 SEHNR and CDR2 FQNEAQ (reference sequence). The CDR3 is 17 residues long. The J segment lost 2 bases and the V segment lost 5 bases, leaving 7 bases of the junction unmatched. In DNA, the CDR3 is TGTGCCAGCAGCCCGGGACAGGGAGGTACTGGGGCCAACGTCCTGACTTTC. Its translation: CASSPGQGGTGANVLTF.

Written as DNA, the CDR3 is TGTGCCAGCAGCGCTGGGGGACAGGGGCGGACTGAAGCTTTCTTT. This translates into CASSAGGQGRTEAFF. The chain couples TRBV9 to TRBJ1-1, with 10 bases aligning to TRBD1. The CDR3 totals 15 residues. Germline values: CDR1 SGDLS, CDR2 YYNGEE. V dropped 3 bases and J dropped 5; count of bases not matched to a gene: 7.

CDR3 bases: TGTGCCAGTAGTCCTACAGGGTACGGTCAGCCCCAGCATTTT. It encodes CASSPTGYGQPQHF. The rearrangement links TRBV19 to TRBJ1-5; D might be TRBD1 (6 bases). V lost 5 bases and J 6 bases, leaving 14 bases between the germline ends. This CDR3 contains 14 residues. In germline, CDR1 is LNHDA, CDR2 SQIVND (reference sequence).

This chain links TRBV19 with TRBJ2-1; tentatively, D is TRBD2 (7 bases). Germline V gene data show CDR1 as LNHDA and CDR2 as SQIVND (reference sequence). CDR3 length equals 20 residues. Trimming left V 7 bases short and J 6 bases short, with 34 bases between. CDR3 sequence (DNA): TGTGCCAGTACACTACGGTTGGGGCAGGGGCGGCTAGCGGATTCCAATGAGCAGTTCTTC. It yields the protein CASTLRLGQGRLADSNEQFF.

This rearrangement joins TRBV2 to TRBJ1-6, with D unclear. Trimming removed 1 base from V and 7 bases from J, with 11 bases in between. The germline V gene has CDR1 SNHLY and CDR2 FYNNEI. The CDR3 runs 15 residues. The CDR3 DNA is TGTGCCAGCAGTGAAGGAGGGCCGAGGAATTCACCCCTCCACTTT. Encoded protein: CASSEGGPRNSPLHF.

The chain couples TRBV2 to TRBJ2-3; D remains unclear. The CDR3 extends over 12 amino acids. Per the germline V gene, CDR1 is SNHLY and CDR2 is FYNNEI. Trimming left V 7 bases short and J 6 bases short, with 11 bases between. The CDR3 is CASTLSLDTQYF. CDR3 bases: TGTGCCAGCACCCTTTCCTTGGATACGCAGTATTTT.

This chain uses TRBV7-6 with TRBJ2-7; 10 bases line up with TRBD1. The CDR3 spans 15 residues. Germline-derived CDR1 and CDR2 are SGHVS and FNYEAQ. Unmatched junction bases numbered 5, after V lost 1 base and J lost 5 bases. CDR3 in DNA: TGTGCCAGCAGCTTAGGAGGGACAGGGGACCACGAGCAGTACTTC. Translation gives CASSLGGTGDHEQYF.

The V and J genes are TRBV4-3 and TRBJ1-4, with TRBD1 matching 7 bases. CDR1 and CDR2 from the germline V gene are LGHNA and YSLEER. J lost 5 bases, V lost 3 bases, and 18 bases had no gene match. The CDR3 is 19 amino acids. The CDR3 reads CASSQGMWVSGGQNEKLFF. The CDR3 DNA reads TGCGCCAGCAGCCAGGGGATGTGGGTTTCAGGGGGGCAGAATGAAAAACTGTTTTTT.

The J gene is TRBJ1-2, the V gene TRBV7-2; D might be TRBD1 (6 bases). The CDR3 runs 17 residues. Germline CDR1 and CDR2: SGHTA and FQGNSA. Trimming removed 3 bases from V and 0 bases from J, with 17 bases in between. The CDR3, as DNA: TGTGCCAGCAGCTTTACTAGGGACACCACCGCTAACTATGGCTACACCTTC. It encodes CASSFTRDTTANYGYTF. The whole variable domain, remainder taken from reference TRBV7-2 and TRBJ1-2, is GAGVSQSPSNKVTEKGKDVELRCDPISGHTALYWYRQSLGQGLEFLIYFQGNSAPDKSGLPSDRFSAERTGGSVSTLTIQRTQQEDSAVYLCASSFTRDTTANYGYTFGSGTRLTVV.

The chain is built from TRBV6-5 and TRBJ1-5; TRBD1 is a possible D gene (5 bases). Trimming stripped 5 bases from V and 3 bases from J, with 11 bases between. CDR3 length: 14 residues. The germline V gene has CDR1 MNHEY and CDR2 SVGAGI. The CDR3 bases are TGTGCCAGCAGTAGGGACGGTGTCAATCAGCCCCAGCATTTT. Translated: CASSRDGVNQPQHF.

This clone was seen only once. The chain is built from TRBV5-1 and TRBJ1-2; D uncertain. Trimming removed 1 base from V and 6 bases from J, with 13 bases in between. The germline gives CDR1 SGHRS, CDR2 YFSETQ. The CDR3 has 14 residues. The CDR3 protein is CASSLLEGSDGYTF. In DNA, the CDR3 is TGCGCCAGCAGCTTGTTAGAGGGATCGGATGGCTACACCTTC.

This rearrangement joins TRBV20-1 to TRBJ2-1; D is unresolved. Germline V lookup: CDR1 DFQATT, CDR2 SNEGSKA (reference sequence). This CDR3 spans 8 amino acids. V was shortened by 4 bases and J by 14 bases, with 6 bases between the two germline ends. The CDR3 loop is CSAKVEFF. The CDR3 nucleotides read TGCAGTGCTAAGGTTGAGTTCTTC.

The chain combines TRBV19 with TRBJ1-1; the match to TRBD1 covers 7 bases. Looked up from germline, CDR1 is LNHDA and CDR2 is SQIVND (reference sequence). Trimming at V came to 5 bases and at J to 5 bases, leaving 8 bases not matched to a gene. CDR3 length: 14 residues. CDR3: CASSPPTGRTEAFF. DNA for the CDR3: TGTGCCAGTAGTCCTCCGACAGGGAGAACTGAAGCTTTCTTT.

V usage is TRBV5-1 and J usage is TRBJ2-1; tentative D call: TRBD2 (5 bases). The CDR3 loop spans 14 amino acids. Deletions cut 0 bases from V and 5 bases from J, with 9 bases between. From germline, CDR1 is SGHRS and CDR2 YFSETQ. The CDR3 sequence: CASSLDRGNNEQFF. Here the CDR3 DNA reads TGCGCCAGCAGCTTGGATCGGGGAAACAATGAGCAGTTCTTC.

The chain has TRBV4-1 and TRBJ2-5, with D tentatively TRBD1 (5 bases). This CDR3 has 16 residues. The V end was cut by 0 bases, the J end by 1 base, with 12 bases between. Germline V gene sequence: CDR1 MGHRA, CDR2 YSYEKL. The CDR3 protein is CASSQDPARGQETQYF. CDR3 nucleotide sequence: TGCGCCAGCAGCCAAGACCCCGCAAGGGGCCAAGAGACCCAGTACTTC.

The chain has TRBV19 and TRBJ2-2; no clear D. CDR3 length equals 14 residues. CDR1 and CDR2 from the germline V gene are LNHDA and SQIVND (reference sequence). The V end was cut by 2 bases, the J end by 3 bases, with 7 bases between. The CDR3, as DNA: TGTGCCAGTAGTATAAAGCGAGACACCGGGGAGCTGTTTTTT. Its protein product is CASSIKRDTGELFF.